These 6 T cell receptor beta chains were sequenced from one sample in a study of blood T cell repertoires in COVID-19. Sequencing used immunoSEQ multiplex PCR; TCRdb keeps in-frame clones, though not all of them. The sample lists about 120,000 clones, approximately 80% occurring once. The sample was peripheral blood. The receptor set was obtained from a woman in her 70s with acute or convalescent COVID-19.

The CDR3 region is CASSLSYSTGGNYGYTF. CDR3 nucleotide sequence: TGTGCCAGCAGTTTATCCTACTCCACAGGGGGGAACTATGGCTACACCTTC. The chain is built from TRBV27 and TRBJ1-2; 8 bases agree with TRBD1. CDR3 length: 17 residues. The germline gives CDR1 MNHEY, CDR2 SMNVEV (reference sequence). With V trimmed by 0 bases and J by 2 bases, 8 bases remained unmatched.

The V and J genes are TRBV3-1 (or the pseudogene TRBV3-2) and TRBJ1-4; TRBD1 matches at 10 bases. Germline trimming cut 1 base from V and 7 bases from J; bases unmatched to any gene: 12. This CDR3 has 18 residues. Germline-derived CDR1 and CDR2 are LGHDT and YNNKEL (reference sequence). The CDR3 nucleotides are TGTGCCAGCAGCCAAGGCCCGGGACAGGGGAGGGAGGGTGAAAAACTGTTTTTT. Amino acid sequence: CASSQGPGQGREGEKLFF.

The chain combines TRBV7-8 with TRBJ2-7; TRBD1 matches at 7 bases. The ends lost 5 bases at V and 10 bases at J; junction bases unmatched: 8. CDR1 and CDR2 from the germline V gene are SGHVS and FQNEAQ. This CDR3 has 12 amino acids. The CDR3, as DNA: TGTGCCAGCAGCCGCGGCCAGGGGGACCAGTACTTC. Translating gives CASSRGQGDQYF.

The chain has TRBV30 and TRBJ2-1, with D tentatively TRBD1 (6 bases). The CDR3 length is 13 residues. Looked up from germline, CDR1 is GTSNPN and CDR2 is SVGIG (reference sequence). Between the trimmed V and J ends, which lost 3 bases and 9 bases, there was a span of 15 bases. The CDR3 sequence is CAWSPTGIAEQFF. DNA of the CDR3: TGTGCCTGGAGCCCGACAGGTATCGCTGAGCAGTTCTTC.

The rearrangement uses TRBV9 and TRBJ2-3, with D maybe TRBD1 (7 bases). Deletions cut 3 bases from V and 6 bases from J, with 17 bases between. Germline V CDR1 and CDR2: SGDLS, YYNGEE. The CDR3 consists of 15 residues. CDR3 sequence: CASSGGQWGRDTQYF. In DNA form, the CDR3 reads TGTGCCAGCAGCGGGGGACAGTGGGGGAGGGATACGCAGTATTTT.

The J gene is TRBJ2-2, the V gene TRBV16; tentative D call: TRBD1 (6 bases). The V gene lost 4 bases and the J gene lost 6 bases, with 6 bases spanning the gap. Germline loops: CDR1 KGHSY, CDR2 FQNENV. This CDR3 region has 12 residues. CDR3 bases: TGTGCCAGCAGCCGACAGGCCGGGGAGCTGTTTTTT. This encodes CASSRQAGELFF.